Described below is a single T cell receptor (beta chain) sequence and its context. Germline loops: CDR1 LGHDT, CDR2 YNNKEL (reference sequence). The CDR3 has 14 amino acids. Trimming shortened V by 2 bases and J by 8 bases, and 15 bases separated the two germline ends. This table comes from immunoSEQ multiplex PCR, and its TCRdb copy is limited to in-frame clones, with some not included. The profile covers 98,000 or so clones, with over 75% appearing a single time and over 6.5% taken by the ten largest. The record originates from a study of T cell responses to AZD1222 COVID-19 vaccine. The sequenced sample was peripheral blood, obtained on day 0 of AZD1222 vaccination. The chain links TRBV3-1 (or the pseudogene TRBV3-2) to TRBJ1-2; weak D call: TRBD1 (6 bases). The receptor was derived from an adult in good health. CDR3 protein: CASSQLQGTGGYTF. In DNA form, the CDR3 reads TGTGCCAGCAGCCAACTACAGGGTACGGGGGGCTACACCTTC.